In this sample, the clone carrying this TCR beta chain turned up once. The antigen remains undetermined. Looked up from germline, CDR1 is MDHEN and CDR2 is SYDVKM. This CDR3 spans 13 amino acids. V was trimmed by 6 bases and J by 4 bases, leaving 13 bases between them. This sample was included in a study of graft-versus-host responses after intestinal transplantation. In the study overall: Every recipient had anti-thymocyte globulin induction and two to four years of tacrolimus plus steroids.

Study-wide results and caveats: The study found high graft-versus-host to host-versus-graft clonal ratios in allografts of patients with graft-donor T cell macrochimerism.

Assay used: immunoSEQ multiplex PCR; TCRdb lists only in-frame clones, some missing. The sample yields some 38,000 clones, over 90% seen once. J is TRBJ2-7 and V is TRBV28, with D perhaps TRBD1 or TRBD2 (5 bases each). The TCR comes from a human donor who was the organ donor for an intestinal transplant. The specimen comprised unstimulated CD8+ T cells sorted from spleen or lymph node cells, sampled before transplant. The CDR3 spells CASSVAGSYEQYF. CDR3 nucleotide sequence: TGTGCCAGCAGCGTTGCAGGGAGTTACGAGCAGTACTTC.